The present entry profiles one T cell receptor beta chain with its context. CDR1 and CDR2 (germline): MDHEN, SYDVKM. This CDR3 contains 12 residues. Trimming took 4 bases from V and 6 from J; bases not matched to a gene: 2. The sample comes from a study of blood T cell repertoires in COVID-19. Looking at the study overall: The cDNA or gDNA used as material had been derived from T cells, B-cell-depleted T cells, or PBMCs.

Using immunoSEQ multiplex PCR, the repertoire was profiled, and TCRdb retains in-frame clones only, with some absent. The sample lists about 140,000 clones, approximately 83% occurring once. This TCR was recovered from a woman between 55 and 75 years old with acute or convalescent COVID-19. The specimen sequenced was peripheral blood. The rearrangement links TRBV28 to TRBJ1-2; 7 bases align to TRBD1. CDR3 amino acids: CASSSTGDGYTF. The CDR3 bases are TGTGCCAGCAGTTCTACAGGGGATGGCTACACCTTC.